A single sample is the source of the 8 T cell receptor beta chains below, sequenced in a study of blood T cell repertoires in COVID-19. Measured with immunoSEQ multiplex PCR; TCRdb has only the in-frame clones, and not every one. Among about 60,000 clones listed, about 80% were seen once. The sample was peripheral blood. Every receptor here comes from a man younger than 45 with COVID-19, enrolled during active disease.

CDR3 in amino acids: CASSLISSVNTEAFF. CDR3 bases: TGTGCCAGCAGTTTAATATCGTCAGTGAACACTGAAGCTTTCTTT. The chain has TRBV28 and TRBJ1-1; D ambiguous. This CDR3 comprises 15 residues. The V gene lost 2 bases and the J gene lost 0 bases, with 10 bases spanning the gap. Germline V gene lookup returns CDR1 MDHEN and CDR2 SYDVKM. The full variable domain, in which reference TRBV28 and TRBJ1-1 provide the parts outside the CDR3, is DVKVTQSSRYLVKRTGEKVFLECVQDMDHENMFWYRQDPGLGLRLIYFSYDVKMKEKGDIPEGYSVSREKKERFSLILESASTNQTSMYLCASSLISSVNTEAFFGQGTRLTVV.

This clone has a count of ten or more. This sequence joins TRBV6-4 and TRBJ2-3; D possibly corresponds to TRBD1 (5 bases). The CDR3 totals 15 residues. From germline, CDR1 is MRHNA and CDR2 SNTAGT. Trimming pared 0 bases from V and 0 bases from J, leaving 7 bases between. CDR3 loop: CASSDSAGSTDTQYF. CDR3 bases: TGTGCCAGCAGTGACTCGGCAGGGAGCACAGATACGCAGTATTTT.

The V and J genes are TRBV20-1 and TRBJ2-7; TRBD1 matches 7 bases. CDR3 size: 12 residues. The ends lost 3 bases at V and 3 bases at J; junction bases unmatched: 2. The germline V gene encodes CDR1 DFQATT and CDR2 SNEGSKA (reference sequence). The CDR3 region is CSASPGGYEQYF. Written as DNA, the CDR3 is TGCAGTGCTAGTCCAGGGGGCTACGAGCAGTACTTC.

In this sample, this clone turned up a few times. The chain uses TRBV9 and TRBJ2-2, with TRBD2 identical over 8 bases. Germline V gene lookup returns CDR1 SGDLS and CDR2 YYNGEE. The CDR3 length is 17 residues. The trim removed 0 bases at V and 7 bases at J, leaving 11 bases unmatched. DNA of the CDR3: TGTGCCAGCAGCGTAGGAGGGACTAGTATAATCCTCGGGGAGCTGTTTTTT. It yields the protein CASSVGGTSIILGELFF.

This chain links TRBV28 with TRBJ2-7, with D possibly being TRBD2 (7 bases). The V gene's germline CDR1 is MDHEN and CDR2 SYDVKM. V lost 6 bases and J 1 base, leaving 16 bases between the germline ends. The CDR3 consists of 15 residues. CDR3 in amino acids: CASRPPGGGSYEQYF. CDR3 nucleotide sequence: TGTGCCAGCAGACCTCCGGGGGGCGGATCCTACGAGCAGTACTTC.

J is TRBJ1-2 and V is TRBV30; tentatively, D is TRBD1 (6 bases). The CDR3 has 12 residues. Trimming stripped 1 base from V and 6 bases from J, with 9 bases between. CDR1 GTSNPN and CDR2 SVGIG come from the germline V gene (reference sequence). CDR3 loop: CAWSGGQDGYTF. The CDR3 nucleotides are TGTGCCTGGAGTGGGGGGCAGGATGGCTACACCTTC.

The V and J genes are TRBV18 and TRBJ2-3; D might be TRBD2 (5 bases). V was pared by 2 bases and J by 0 bases, with 18 bases between. CDR1 and CDR2 from the germline V gene are KGHSH and LQKENI. There are 18 residues in the CDR3. CDR3 in DNA: TGTGCCAGCTCACCAATCAAAAATACGGGGTTTAGCACAGATACGCAGTATTTT. It encodes CASSPIKNTGFSTDTQYF.

The V and J genes are TRBV10-3 and TRBJ2-3; tentatively, D is TRBD2 (6 bases). V lost 10 bases and J 3 bases, leaving 20 bases between the germline ends. Germline CDR1 and CDR2: ENHRY and SYGVKD. The length of the CDR3 is 15 residues. The DNA of the CDR3 is TGTGCCACCTTGGCCGGAGGGCCCGGAACAGATACGCAGTATTTT. Translated: CATLAGGPGTDTQYF.